This T cell receptor (beta chain) was sequenced in a study of CD8 T cells in Susac syndrome. The germline V and J ends were trimmed by 4 bases and 8 bases, with 18 bases remaining between them. CDR1 is LGHDT, CDR2 YNNKEL, per germline (reference sequence). The CDR3 has 14 residues. cDNA came from about 0.5 to 1 ug RNA primed by random hexamers. Amplification of TCR beta CDR3 used immunoSEQ multiplex PCR across 54 Vbeta and 13 Jbeta. TCRdb ran MiXCR on the immunoSEQ multiplex PCR reads and lists one entry per CDR3 protein. The sample consists of around 150,000 distinct CDR3 sequences, roughly 94% of them appearing once. Bulk CD8+ and CD4+ cells came from magnetic negative isolation; CD8+ TEMRA by FACS.

The rearrangement uses TRBV3-1 and TRBJ2-7, with D possibly TRBD2 on 5 matching bases. This TCR came from a human donor with multiple sclerosis. The sample taken for sequencing was CD4+ T cells from PBMCs. The CDR3 sequence: CASSRERASLKQYF. DNA of the CDR3: TGTGCCAGCAGCCGGGAGCGCGCCTCACTTAAGCAGTACTTC.